The T cell receptor beta chain described here comes from a study of blood T cell repertoires in COVID-19. Study details: In each case, the material was cDNA or gDNA derived from T cells, B-cell-depleted T cells, or PBMCs.

Authors' data handling: Amplification with reference gene primers provided the estimates of nucleated cell counts. Profiled with immunoSEQ multiplex PCR; TCRdb holds only in-frame clones, not every one. The V and J calls and clone size come from that table; D and trimming were worked out from the DNA. The sample has 85,000 to 90,000 clones, approximately 86% seen once; the top ten hold roughly 1.2%. Trimming took off 4 bases at V and 6 bases at J, with 13 bases between the two ends. CDR3 length: 14 residues. In germline, CDR1 is SNHLY, CDR2 FYNNEI. The source material was peripheral blood. The source is a man aged 80 or over with active or convalescent COVID-19. The chain uses TRBV2 and TRBJ1-5; D is perhaps TRBD1 (5 bases). CDR3 sequence (DNA): TGTGCCAGCAGTGGTAGCAGGGAAGGTCAGCCCCAGCATTTT. As protein: CASSGSREGQPQHF.